This T cell receptor (beta chain) was sequenced for a study of T cell changes during pregnancy in multiple sclerosis. The CDR3 contains 17 residues. CDR1 and CDR2 from the germline V gene are SGHDN and FVKESK. The ends were cut back, 3 bases at V and 6 bases at J, with 20 bases in the middle. Produced via immunoSEQ multiplex PCR; TCRdb's table is partial and in-frame only. The sample contains about 120,000 clones, approximately 93% of which appear only once. The sequenced sample was peripheral blood, obtained before pregnancy. This sequence joins TRBV14 and TRBJ1-4; D not certain. This TCR was recovered from a female donor with multiple sclerosis, enrolled in a pregnancy study. CDR3: CASSHNERTVSHEKLFF. CDR3 sequence (DNA): TGTGCCAGCAGCCATAATGAGCGGACGGTATCTCATGAAAAACTGTTTTTT.